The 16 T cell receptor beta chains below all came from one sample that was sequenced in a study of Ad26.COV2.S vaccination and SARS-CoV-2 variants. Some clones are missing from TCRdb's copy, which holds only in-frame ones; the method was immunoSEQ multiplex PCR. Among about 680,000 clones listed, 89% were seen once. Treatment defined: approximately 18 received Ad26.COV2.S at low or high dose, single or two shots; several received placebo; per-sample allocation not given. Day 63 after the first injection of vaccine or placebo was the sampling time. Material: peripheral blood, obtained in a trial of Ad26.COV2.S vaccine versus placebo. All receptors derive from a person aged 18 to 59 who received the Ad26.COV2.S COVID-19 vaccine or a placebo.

CDR3 amino acids: CAISKGAHGYTF. The CDR3 nucleotides are TGTGCCATCTCCAAAGGAGCTCATGGCTACACCTTC. The chain couples TRBV30 to TRBJ1-2; D unclear. Germline values: CDR1 GTSNPN, CDR2 SVGIG (reference sequence). Trimming shortened V by 8 bases and J by 6 bases, and 16 bases separated the two germline ends. The CDR3 totals 12 residues.

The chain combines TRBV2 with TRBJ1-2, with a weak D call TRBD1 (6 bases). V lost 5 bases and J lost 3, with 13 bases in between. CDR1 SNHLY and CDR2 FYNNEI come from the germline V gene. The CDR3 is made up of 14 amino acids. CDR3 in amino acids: CASSQGRGDYGYTF. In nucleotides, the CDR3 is TGTGCCAGCAGTCAGGGGAGGGGGGACTATGGCTACACCTTC.

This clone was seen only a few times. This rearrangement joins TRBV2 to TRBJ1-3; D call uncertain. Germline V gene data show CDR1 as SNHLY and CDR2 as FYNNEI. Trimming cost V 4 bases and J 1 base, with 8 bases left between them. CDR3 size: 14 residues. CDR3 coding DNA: TGTGCCAGCAGTGTAAAGCAGTCTGGAAACACCATATATTTT. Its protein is CASSVKQSGNTIYF. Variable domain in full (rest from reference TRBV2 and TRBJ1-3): EPEVTQTPSHQVTQMGQEVILRCVPISNHLYFYWYRQILGQKVEFLVSFYNNEISEKSEIFDDQFSVERPDGSNFTLKIRSTKLEDSAMYFCASSVKQSGNTIYFGEGSWLTVV.

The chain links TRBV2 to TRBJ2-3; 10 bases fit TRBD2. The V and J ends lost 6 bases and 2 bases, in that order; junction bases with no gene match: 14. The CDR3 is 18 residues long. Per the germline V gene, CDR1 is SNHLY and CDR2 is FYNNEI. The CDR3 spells CASRSLPGLAPNTDTQYF. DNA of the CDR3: TGTGCCAGCAGATCGCTCCCGGGACTAGCGCCCAACACAGATACGCAGTATTTT.

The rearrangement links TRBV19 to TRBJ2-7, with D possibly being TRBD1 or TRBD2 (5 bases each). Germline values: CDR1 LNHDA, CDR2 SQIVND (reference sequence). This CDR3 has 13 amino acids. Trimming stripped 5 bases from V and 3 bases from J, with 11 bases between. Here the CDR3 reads CASSPGPDYEQYF. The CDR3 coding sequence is TGTGCCAGTAGTCCGGGACCGGACTACGAGCAGTACTTC.

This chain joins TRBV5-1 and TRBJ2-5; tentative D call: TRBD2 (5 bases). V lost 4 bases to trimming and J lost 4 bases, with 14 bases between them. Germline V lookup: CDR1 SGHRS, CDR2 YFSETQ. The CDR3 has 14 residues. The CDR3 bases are TGCGCCAGCAGCCCCAGTGGAGGAGGAGAGACCCAGTACTTC. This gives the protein CASSPSGGGETQYF.

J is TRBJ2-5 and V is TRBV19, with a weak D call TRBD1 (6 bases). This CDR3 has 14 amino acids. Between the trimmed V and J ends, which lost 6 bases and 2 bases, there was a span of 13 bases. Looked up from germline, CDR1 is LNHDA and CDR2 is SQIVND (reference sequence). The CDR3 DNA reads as TGTGCCAGTAGGGCCCGGGACACTCAAGAGACCCAGTACTTC. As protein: CASRARDTQETQYF.

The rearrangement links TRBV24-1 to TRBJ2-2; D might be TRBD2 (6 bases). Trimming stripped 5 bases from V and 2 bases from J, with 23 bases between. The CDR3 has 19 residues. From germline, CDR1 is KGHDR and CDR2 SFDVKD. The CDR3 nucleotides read TGTGCCACCAGTGGACCCCTGGGACGGGAGCTCTTTAACACCGGGGAGCTGTTTTTT. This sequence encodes CATSGPLGRELFNTGELFF.

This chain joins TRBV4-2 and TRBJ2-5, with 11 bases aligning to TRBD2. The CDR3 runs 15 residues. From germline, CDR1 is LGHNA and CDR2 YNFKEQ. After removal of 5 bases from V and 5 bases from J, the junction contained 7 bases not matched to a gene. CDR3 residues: CASSVSGGAVETQYF. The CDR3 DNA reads TGTGCCAGCAGCGTTAGCGGGGGGGCCGTGGAGACCCAGTACTTC.

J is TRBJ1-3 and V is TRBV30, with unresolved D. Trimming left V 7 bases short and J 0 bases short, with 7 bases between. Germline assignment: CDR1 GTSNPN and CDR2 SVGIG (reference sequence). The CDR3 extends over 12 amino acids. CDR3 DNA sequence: TGTGCCTTGTCTGGCTCTGGAAACACCATATATTTT. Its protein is CALSGSGNTIYF.

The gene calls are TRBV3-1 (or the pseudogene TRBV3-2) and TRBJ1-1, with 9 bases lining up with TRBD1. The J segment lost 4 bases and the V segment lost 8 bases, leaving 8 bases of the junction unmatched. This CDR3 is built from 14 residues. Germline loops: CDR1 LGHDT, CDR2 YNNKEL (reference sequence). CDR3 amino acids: CASAGTGMGTEAFF. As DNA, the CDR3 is TGTGCCAGCGCCGGGACAGGGATGGGCACTGAAGCTTTCTTT.

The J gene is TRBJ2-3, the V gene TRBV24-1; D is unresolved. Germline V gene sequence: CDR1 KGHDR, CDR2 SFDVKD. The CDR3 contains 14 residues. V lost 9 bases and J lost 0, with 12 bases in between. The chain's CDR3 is CATGDTGSTDTQYF. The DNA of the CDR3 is TGTGCCACCGGGGATACCGGGAGCACAGATACGCAGTATTTT.

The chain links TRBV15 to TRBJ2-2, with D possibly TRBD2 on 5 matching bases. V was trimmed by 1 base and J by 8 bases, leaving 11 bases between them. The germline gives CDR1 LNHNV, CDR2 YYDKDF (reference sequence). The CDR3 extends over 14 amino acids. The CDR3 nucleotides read TGTGCCACCAGCAGAGTGGACCGCGGGGGGGAGCTGTTTTTT. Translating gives CATSRVDRGGELFF.

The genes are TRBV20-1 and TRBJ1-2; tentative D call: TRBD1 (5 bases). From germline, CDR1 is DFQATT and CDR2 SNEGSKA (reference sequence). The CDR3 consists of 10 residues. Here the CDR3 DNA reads TGCACCCACGGGGGTGGTGGCTACACCTTC. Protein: CTHGGGGYTF.

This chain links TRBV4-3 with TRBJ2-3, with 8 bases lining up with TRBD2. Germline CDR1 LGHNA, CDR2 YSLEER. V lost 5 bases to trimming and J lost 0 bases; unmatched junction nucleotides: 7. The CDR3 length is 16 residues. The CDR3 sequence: CASSSLAGPSTDTQYF. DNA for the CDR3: TGCGCCAGCAGCTCCTTAGCGGGGCCCAGCACAGATACGCAGTATTTT.

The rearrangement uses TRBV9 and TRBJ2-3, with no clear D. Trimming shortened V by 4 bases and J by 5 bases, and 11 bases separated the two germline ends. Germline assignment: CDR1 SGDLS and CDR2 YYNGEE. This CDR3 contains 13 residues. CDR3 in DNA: TGTGCCAGCAGCCCCCTGGGTGGAGATACGCAGTATTTT. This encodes CASSPLGGDTQYF.